One and the same sample provided the 29 T cell receptor beta chains below, sequenced in a study of cytomegalovirus exposure and HLA in healthy donors. PCR involved 60 Vbeta and 13 Jbeta primers. Profiled with immunoSEQ multiplex PCR; TCRdb holds only in-frame clones, not every one. The sample shows under 150,000 clones, roughly 70% of them seen only once. The sample was PBMCs. Every receptor here comes from a man between 18 and 29 years old in good health and CMV-seropositive.

This clone has more than one count but fewer than ten. The rearrangement joins TRBV18 to TRBJ2-7, with 9 bases lining up with TRBD1. The CDR3 covers 14 residues. Germline CDR1 and CDR2: KGHSH and LQKENI. Trimming removed 6 bases from V and 6 bases from J; junction bases left unmatched: 9. For the CDR3, the DNA is TGTGCCAGCTCCCCGGGACAGGGTCTGGGCGAGCAGTACTTC. It encodes CASSPGQGLGEQYF.

This chain links TRBV6-5 with TRBJ1-2, with no clear D. This CDR3 has 15 residues. CDR1 and CDR2 from the germline V gene are MNHEY and SVGAGI. V lost 7 bases to trimming and J lost 0 bases, with 15 bases between them. CDR3 sequence reads: CASTTNHEANYGYTF. The CDR3 nucleotides read TGTGCCAGCACCACGAACCATGAGGCTAACTATGGCTACACCTTC.

The CDR3 reads CASSEPSSVATEAFF. The DNA of the CDR3 is TGTGCCAGCAGTGAGCCTTCGAGCGTTGCCACTGAAGCTTTCTTT. V and J are TRBV25-1 and TRBJ1-1; D remains ambiguous. The CDR3 has 15 amino acids. Germline lookup yields CDR1 MGHDK and CDR2 SYGVNS. With 3 bases removed from V and 4 bases from J, the gap between germline ends came to 15 bases.

The rearrangement links TRBV7-3 to TRBJ1-5; D remains unclear. CDR3 length: 17 residues. Trimming removed 4 bases from V and 1 base from J, with 17 bases in between. CDR1 is SGHTA and CDR2 is FQGTGA in the germline V gene. DNA for the CDR3: TGTGCCAGCAGCTCCCTTGGGCCAGATTCAAGCAATCAGCCCCAGCATTTT. Encoded protein: CASSSLGPDSSNQPQHF.

The sample holds one count of this clone. V usage is TRBV11-2 and J usage is TRBJ1-4; D call uncertain. V lost 5 bases and J lost 0, with 16 bases in between. CDR3 length equals 17 residues. Looked up from germline, CDR1 is SGHAT and CDR2 is FQNNGV. The CDR3 coding sequence is TGTGCCAGCAGCCCCCTAGTAGGCCCTGCAACTAATGAAAAACTGTTTTTT. Translating gives CASSPLVGPATNEKLFF. Together with reference TRBV11-2 and TRBJ1-4, the CDR3 gives the full variable domain: EAGVAQSPRYKIIEKRQSVAFWCNPISGHATLYWYQQILGQGPKLLIQFQNNGVVDDSQLPKDRFSAERLKGVDSTLKIQPAKLEDSAVYLCASSPLVGPATNEKLFFGSGTQLSVL.

J is TRBJ2-3 and V is TRBV27; TRBD2 matches 12 bases. Germline lookup yields CDR1 MNHEY and CDR2 SMNVEV (reference sequence). The CDR3 contains 16 residues. The junction had 5 bases not matched to a gene; V was cut back by 3 bases and J by 4 bases. The CDR3 region is CASSFRTSGVPDTQYF. CDR3 DNA: TGTGCCAGCAGTTTCCGGACTAGCGGGGTTCCAGATACGCAGTATTTT.

The sample holds a few counts of this clone. V and J are TRBV7-2 and TRBJ2-7, with 11 positions matching TRBD2. Germline V gene lookup returns CDR1 SGHTA and CDR2 FQGNSA. V dropped 5 bases and J dropped 7; count of bases not matched to a gene: 13. The CDR3 loop spans 16 amino acids. CDR3 sequence: CASSPRLAGILKEQYF. Written as DNA, the CDR3 is TGTGCCAGCAGCCCAAGACTAGCGGGGATCCTTAAAGAGCAGTACTTC.

The rearrangement joins TRBV19 to TRBJ1-1; no definite D call. CDR1 is LNHDA, CDR2 SQIVND, per germline (reference sequence). The CDR3 consists of 13 residues. V lost 1 base, J lost 0 bases, and 3 bases lay in between. The CDR3 DNA reads TGTGCCAGTAGTATAGTAGTGAACACTGAAGCTTTCTTT. It encodes CASSIVVNTEAFF. The full variable domain, completed using reference TRBV19 and TRBJ1-1, is DGGITQSPKYLFRKEGQNVTLSCEQNLNHDAMYWYRQDPGQGLRLIYYSQIVNDFQKGDIAEGYSVSREKKESFPLTVTSAQKNPTAFYLCASSIVVNTEAFFGQGTRLTVV.

This clone has just a few counts. V usage is TRBV7-3 and J usage is TRBJ2-3; possibly TRBD2 for D (5 bases). CDR1 is SGHTA, CDR2 FQGTGA, per germline. The CDR3 has 14 residues. Between the trimmed V and J ends, which lost 1 base and 3 bases, there was a span of 8 bases. The CDR3 spells CASSLNRGTDTQYF. For the CDR3, the DNA is TGTGCCAGCAGCTTAAATCGAGGGACAGATACGCAGTATTTT.

This clone was observed a few times. This rearrangement joins TRBV6-1 to TRBJ1-1, with 7 bases aligning to TRBD1. Germline V lookup: CDR1 MNHNS, CDR2 SASEGT. CDR3 length: 15 amino acids. With 3 bases clipped from V and 5 bases from J, the junction kept 9 bases outside the gene matches. Written as DNA, the CDR3 is TGTGCCAGCAGTGATTCCAGGGGGGTGAGGACTGAAGCTTTCTTT. It specifies CASSDSRGVRTEAFF.

This rearrangement joins TRBV7-9 to TRBJ2-2, with 9 positions matching TRBD2. This CDR3 is built from 16 residues. V dropped 6 bases and J dropped 4; count of bases not matched to a gene: 9. The V gene's germline CDR1 is SEHNR and CDR2 FQNEAQ (reference sequence). The CDR3 spells CASSPGTSRSTGELFF. CDR3 DNA: TGTGCCAGCAGTCCCGGGACTAGCCGTAGCACCGGGGAGCTGTTTTTT.

There are a few counts of this clone. This rearrangement joins TRBV5-5 to TRBJ1-3, with 7 bases matching TRBD1. In germline, CDR1 is SGHKS, CDR2 YYEKEE (reference sequence). Trimming at V came to 2 bases and at J to 2 bases, leaving 1 base not matched to a gene. The CDR3 has 14 residues. The CDR3 region has the DNA TGTGCCAGCAGCTTCGACAGGGCTGGAAACACCATATATTTT. Its protein is CASSFDRAGNTIYF.

The V gene is TRBV7-9, the J gene TRBJ1-6; TRBD1 agrees at 11 bases. The CDR3 contains 14 residues. Germline V gene sequence: CDR1 SEHNR, CDR2 FQNEAQ (reference sequence). The junction had 2 bases not matched to a gene; V was cut back by 5 bases and J by 8 bases. CDR3 nucleotides: TGTGCCAGCAGCCTGGGACAGGGGGATTCACCCCTCCACTTT. Its translation: CASSLGQGDSPLHF.

J is TRBJ1-5 and V is TRBV2; D remains ambiguous. V lost 7 bases and J lost 0, with 7 bases in between. Germline lookup yields CDR1 SNHLY and CDR2 FYNNEI. The CDR3 is made up of 13 amino acids. CDR3 region: CASTGISNQPQHF. DNA of the CDR3: TGTGCCAGCACCGGGATTAGCAATCAGCCCCAGCATTTT.

The chain joins TRBV5-1 to TRBJ2-1; D is ambiguous. Germline V CDR1 and CDR2: SGHRS, YFSETQ. V gave up 1 base and J gave up 9 bases, with 8 bases separating them. The length of the CDR3 is 12 residues. CDR3 DNA sequence: TGCGCCAGCAGCTTGAACAGCCCTGAGCAGTTCTTC. Protein: CASSLNSPEQFF.

This clone was counted once. The rearrangement joins TRBV6-4 to TRBJ1-6; tentative D call: TRBD1 (6 bases). V was clipped by 6 bases and J by 5 bases, with 17 bases between them. Germline V CDR1 and CDR2: MRHNA, SNTAGT. The CDR3 contains 16 residues. CDR3 region: CASRNLGRGDNSPLHF. Written as DNA, the CDR3 is TGTGCCAGCAGGAACCTGGGCAGGGGTGATAATTCACCCCTCCACTTT.

This chain joins TRBV5-1 and TRBJ2-7; TRBD1 is a possible D gene (5 bases). The CDR3 consists of 15 residues. CDR1 SGHRS and CDR2 YFSETQ come from the germline V gene. V lost 2 bases, J lost 0 bases, and 12 bases lay in between. The CDR3 region has the DNA TGCGCCAGCAGCTTTACAGGAATGAGCTCCTACGAGCAGTACTTC. Translated, it gives CASSFTGMSSYEQYF. Full variable domain (outside the CDR3, taken from reference TRBV5-1 and TRBJ2-7): KAGVTQTPRYLIKTRGQQVTLSCSPISGHRSVSWYQQTPGQGLQFLFEYFSETQRNKGNFPGRFSGRQFSNSRSEMNVSTLELGDSALYLCASSFTGMSSYEQYFGPGTRLTVT.

This chain uses TRBV19 with TRBJ2-5; 12 nucleotides align to TRBD2. V lost 1 base and J lost 4; bases outside the gene matches: 10. CDR1 is LNHDA, CDR2 SQIVND, per germline (reference sequence). This CDR3 has 18 residues. The chain's CDR3 is CASSIVWRTSGAPETQYF. CDR3 nucleotide sequence: TGTGCCAGTAGTATAGTGTGGAGGACTAGCGGGGCCCCAGAGACCCAGTACTTC.

This sequence joins TRBV7-9 and TRBJ2-2; 7 bases align to TRBD2. The CDR3 has 15 amino acids. In germline, CDR1 is SEHNR, CDR2 FQNEAQ (reference sequence). Trimming took 5 bases from V and 5 from J; bases not matched to a gene: 8. CDR3 protein: CASSLTGTTTGELFF. The CDR3 bases are TGTGCCAGCAGCCTAACCGGGACTACAACCGGGGAGCTGTTTTTT.

This clone was seen more than once but under ten times. This sequence joins TRBV5-4 and TRBJ1-6, with D perhaps matching TRBD1 (6 bases). CDR3 length: 14 amino acids. With 1 base removed from V and 7 bases from J, the gap between germline ends came to 9 bases. Germline values: CDR1 SGHNT, CDR2 YYREEE (reference sequence). This CDR3 is CASSLNTGNSPLHF. DNA of the CDR3: TGTGCCAGCAGCTTGAATACAGGGAATTCACCCCTCCACTTT.

V gene TRBV29-1 combines with J gene TRBJ1-1, with 8 bases aligning to TRBD1. From germline, CDR1 is SQVTM and CDR2 ANQGSEA. The CDR3 totals 11 residues. Trimming took 4 bases from V and 7 from J; bases not matched to a gene: 2. CDR3: CSVGGQDEAFF. DNA for the CDR3: TGCAGCGTTGGGGGACAGGATGAAGCTTTCTTT.

The rearrangement links TRBV5-6 to TRBJ1-2; D gene uncertain. The germline CDR1 and CDR2 sequences are SGHDT and YYEEEE. Trimming took off 5 bases at V and 2 bases at J, with 13 bases between the two ends. CDR3 size: 14 residues. CDR3 region: CASSPGGQNYGYTF. The CDR3 coding sequence is TGTGCCAGCAGTCCCGGCGGGCAGAACTATGGCTACACCTTC.

This clone was recorded a few times. The chain carries TRBV5-4 and TRBJ1-4; TRBD1 agrees at 9 bases. The germline V gene encodes CDR1 SGHNT and CDR2 YYREEE (reference sequence). J gave up 8 bases and V 0 bases, and 5 bases lay outside the gene matches. The CDR3 length is 15 residues. The CDR3 DNA reads as TGTGCCAGCAGCTTGGGGGGACAGGGAGGGGAAAAACTGTTTTTT. Amino acid sequence: CASSLGGQGGEKLFF.

This rearrangement joins TRBV5-1 to TRBJ2-7; TRBD1 matches at 8 bases. Trimming removed 4 bases from V and 0 bases from J; junction bases left unmatched: 9. The CDR3 has 16 amino acids. Germline CDR1 reads SGHRS; CDR2 reads YFSETQ. CDR3 DNA sequence: TGCGCCAGCAGCCCCCGCGGGACAGGCAACTCCTACGAGCAGTACTTC. Its protein is CASSPRGTGNSYEQYF.

The chain carries TRBV5-4 and TRBJ1-5; 11 positions agree with TRBD1. CDR3 length: 16 residues. J lost 1 base, V lost 4 bases, and 4 bases had no gene match. Germline loops: CDR1 SGHNT, CDR2 YYREEE (reference sequence). DNA of the CDR3: TGTGCCAGCAGCCCCAGGGACAGGGGGAGCAATCAGCCCCAGCATTTT. Residues: CASSPRDRGSNQPQHF.

The chain recombines TRBV11-2 with TRBJ1-2; no clear D gene. The CDR3 covers 16 residues. V lost 0 bases to trimming and J lost 1 base, with 12 bases between them. Germline-derived CDR1 and CDR2 are SGHAT and FQNNGV. CDR3 sequence reads: CASSLDGSFLNYGYTF. CDR3 bases: TGTGCCAGCAGCTTAGATGGGAGTTTCCTTAACTATGGCTACACCTTC.

Only one count was recorded for this clone. This specimen includes other DNA sequences encoding the same CDR3. The rearrangement joins TRBV9 to TRBJ2-3; 12 nucleotides match TRBD2. V gave up 0 bases and J gave up 5 bases; unmatched junction bases: 7. CDR3 length equals 17 residues. The germline V gene encodes CDR1 SGDLS and CDR2 YYNGEE. The CDR3 DNA reads TGTGCCAGCAGCGTAGGAGCTAGCGGGGGGGCCGGAGATACGCAGTATTTT. This gives the protein CASSVGASGGAGDTQYF.

A note on this clone: In the same sample, other DNA sequences code for this CDR3. This chain's CDR3 is CASSLSYNEQFF. CDR3 nucleotide sequence: TGTGCCAGCAGTCTAAGCTACAATGAGCAGTTCTTC. The chain joins TRBV28 to TRBJ2-1; D unresolved. The ends were cut back, 5 bases at V and 3 bases at J, with 5 bases in the middle. Looked up from germline, CDR1 is MDHEN and CDR2 is SYDVKM. CDR3 length: 12 amino acids.

The chain combines TRBV5-1 with TRBJ2-1, with 11 bases aligning to TRBD2. From germline, CDR1 is SGHRS and CDR2 YFSETQ. Unmatched junction bases numbered 6, after V lost 4 bases and J lost 3 bases. CDR3 length: 16 residues. CDR3 in amino acids: CASSARLAGYYNEQFF. The DNA of the CDR3 is TGCGCCAGCAGCGCAAGACTAGCGGGATACTACAATGAGCAGTTCTTC.